Shown below are 30 T cell receptor beta chains from a single sample sequenced in a study of blood T cell repertoires in COVID-19. TCRdb's table, derived via immunoSEQ multiplex PCR, lists solely in-frame clones and lacks some. The table shows about 360,000 clones, with 70% to 90% occurring only once. Sample: PBMCs or T cells enriched from blood (not recorded which). These TCRs come from a man between 40 and 49 years old in a cohort exposed to, infected with or recovered from COVID-19 (not recorded which).

This sequence joins TRBV11-2 and TRBJ1-2; the D gene is possibly TRBD1 (6 bases). Deletions cut 5 bases from V and 7 bases from J, with 14 bases between. CDR3 length: 13 residues. The V gene's germline CDR1 is SGHAT and CDR2 FQNNGV. CDR3 in DNA: TGTGCCAGCAGCCCACAGGGTCTGTCTGGCTACACCTTC. Its protein product is CASSPQGLSGYTF.

Comment on this clone: Other DNA sequences from this sample encode an identical CDR3 as well. The V call is TRBV11-3, the J call TRBJ1-1; no reliable D call. Germline CDR1 reads SGHNT; CDR2 reads YENEEA. The CDR3 runs to 13 residues. Trimming removed 2 bases at V and 1 base at J, with 5 bases between. CDR3 sequence (DNA): TGTGCCAGCAGCTTACAGGAGAACACTGAAGCTTTCTTT. It codes for CASSLQENTEAFF.

The rearrangement uses TRBV28 and TRBJ2-1, with 7 bases matching TRBD1. CDR3 length: 15 amino acids. Trimming cost V 5 bases and J 8 bases; bases outside gene matches: 12. Germline CDR1 is MDHEN and CDR2 is SYDVKM. In DNA, the CDR3 is TGTGCCAGCAGTCTAAACAGGGGATTTAGCGATGAGCAGTTCTTC. This sequence encodes CASSLNRGFSDEQFF. Looking up the rest from reference TRBV28 and TRBJ2-1 gives the full variable domain: DVKVTQSSRYLVKRTGEKVFLECVQDMDHENMFWYRQDPGLGLRLIYFSYDVKMKEKGDIPEGYSVSREKKERFSLILESASTNQTSMYLCASSLNRGFSDEQFFGPGTRLTVL.

The chain links TRBV5-4 to TRBJ2-7; the D gene is possibly TRBD2 (6 bases). Trimming removed 5 bases from V and 0 bases from J, with 9 bases in between. CDR1 and CDR2 (germline): SGHNT, YYREEE (reference sequence). The CDR3 sequence is 13 residues long. CDR3 region: CASRRGSSYEQYF. CDR3 nucleotide sequence: TGTGCCAGCAGGCGGGGAAGCTCCTACGAGCAGTACTTC.

The chain employs TRBV27 and TRBJ1-1; D perhaps matches TRBD1 (5 bases). Looked up from germline, CDR1 is MNHEY and CDR2 is SMNVEV (reference sequence). The CDR3 is 14 residues long. Between the trimmed V and J ends, which lost 3 bases and 4 bases, there was a span of 12 bases. CDR3 in DNA: TGTGCCAGCAGTTTTCTGGGTAGGGGCACTGAAGCTTTCTTT. This gives the protein CASSFLGRGTEAFF.

This chain connects TRBV30 to TRBJ1-3; D gene unclear. V lost 5 bases and J 0 bases, leaving 5 bases between the germline ends. The CDR3 spans 12 residues. Germline V lookup: CDR1 GTSNPN, CDR2 SVGIG (reference sequence). CDR3 region: CAWGSSGNTIYF. CDR3 DNA: TGTGCCTGGGGGAGCTCTGGAAACACCATATATTTT.

A single count supports this clone. The V call is TRBV9, the J call TRBJ2-3, with 12 bases that match TRBD2. Germline V gene data show CDR1 as SGDLS and CDR2 as YYNGEE. V lost 0 bases, J lost 4 bases, and 3 bases stayed unmatched. The CDR3 has 16 residues. The CDR3 DNA reads TGTGCCAGCAGCGTAGGACTAGCGGGAGATCCAGATACGCAGTATTTT. This codes for CASSVGLAGDPDTQYF. Complete variable domain (other parts from reference TRBV9 and TRBJ2-3): DSGVTQTPKHLITATGQRVTLRCSPRSGDLSVYWYQQSLDQGLQFLIQYYNGEERAKGNILERFSAQQFPDLHSELNLSSLELGDSALYFCASSVGLAGDPDTQYFGPGTRLTVL.

Comment on this clone: Additional DNA sequences in this sample encode the identical CDR3. CDR3 protein: CASSLRRGTEAFF. DNA of the CDR3: TGTGCCAGCAGCCTAAGAAGAGGCACTGAAGCTTTCTTT. This rearrangement joins TRBV3-1 (or the pseudogene TRBV3-2) to TRBJ1-1; D gene uncertain. The V gene's germline CDR1 is LGHDT and CDR2 YNNKEL (reference sequence). This CDR3 contains 13 residues. V was pared by 4 bases and J by 4 bases, with 10 bases between.

The chain carries TRBV6-5 and TRBJ2-7; the match to TRBD1 covers 10 bases. This CDR3 spans 15 amino acids. Germline values: CDR1 MNHEY, CDR2 SVGAGI. V was pared by 9 bases and J by 2 bases, with 10 bases of the junction left unmatched. The DNA for the CDR3 is TGTGCCAGTCGACAGGGGGCGAAAGCTACCTACGAGCAGTACTTC. It encodes CASRQGAKATYEQYF.

The rearrangement links TRBV28 to TRBJ2-2, with D perhaps TRBD2 (6 bases). Germline CDR1 is MDHEN and CDR2 is SYDVKM. The CDR3 length is 16 residues. Trimming cost V 0 bases and J 6 bases, with 14 bases left between them. CDR3 region: CASSLWGRSPAGELFF. DNA of the CDR3: TGTGCCAGCAGTTTATGGGGGAGGTCTCCCGCCGGGGAGCTGTTTTTT.

The rearrangement joins TRBV30 to TRBJ2-3; 9 bases are shared with TRBD2. The germline V gene encodes CDR1 GTSNPN and CDR2 SVGIG (reference sequence). V trimming: 4 bases; J trimming: 2 bases; junction bases outside the gene matches: 7. The CDR3 covers 15 residues. The chain's CDR3 is CAWNPTSGYTDTQYF. Written as DNA, the CDR3 is TGTGCCTGGAATCCGACTAGCGGATACACAGATACGCAGTATTTT.

This clone was seen a few times. CDR3 DNA sequence: TGTGCCAGTAGTCATCCAGGGGGCGAGTACGAGCAGTACTTC. Translation: CASSHPGGEYEQYF. The chain is built from TRBV19 and TRBJ2-7; the match to TRBD1 covers 8 bases. The trim removed 5 bases at V and 4 bases at J, leaving 7 bases unmatched. The germline gives CDR1 LNHDA, CDR2 SQIVND (reference sequence). The CDR3 is 14 residues long.

This chain uses TRBV11-2 with TRBJ2-7; TRBD2 aligns across 13 bases. The germline CDR1 and CDR2 sequences are SGHAT and FQNNGV. Germline trimming cut 8 bases from V and 4 bases from J; bases unmatched to any gene: 14. The CDR3 is 17 amino acids. This chain's CDR3 is CASSTTGTSGIGYEQYF. CDR3 nucleotide sequence: TGTGCCAGCTCGACCACCGGGACTAGCGGGATAGGTTACGAGCAGTACTTC. Complete variable domain (other parts from reference TRBV11-2 and TRBJ2-7): EAGVAQSPRYKIIEKRQSVAFWCNPISGHATLYWYQQILGQGPKLLIQFQNNGVVDDSQLPKDRFSAERLKGVDSTLKIQPAKLEDSAVYLCASSTTGTSGIGYEQYFGPGTRLTVT.

The chain uses TRBV29-1 and TRBJ2-6, with 8 bases that match TRBD1. The CDR3 is made up of 17 amino acids. The V gene's germline CDR1 is SQVTM and CDR2 ANQGSEA. J lost 1 base, V lost 4 bases, and 9 bases had no gene match. The CDR3 here is CSVGRGQGISGANVLTF. The CDR3 region has the DNA TGCAGCGTTGGAAGAGGACAGGGCATATCTGGGGCCAACGTCCTGACTTTC.

The sample holds a few counts of this clone. The gene calls are TRBV5-4 and TRBJ2-3; 8 positions agree with TRBD2. The germline gives CDR1 SGHNT, CDR2 YYREEE (reference sequence). Trimming took 5 bases from V and 0 from J; bases not matched to a gene: 5. This CDR3 region has 15 residues. The CDR3, as DNA: TGTGCCAGCAGACCAGCGGGAGCGAGCACAGATACGCAGTATTTT. Protein sequence: CASRPAGASTDTQYF.

The J gene is TRBJ1-3, the V gene TRBV28; 11 nucleotides align to TRBD1. The V gene end was trimmed by 6 bases and the J gene end by 1 base; junction bases not matched to a gene: 5. There are 16 residues in the CDR3. CDR1 and CDR2 from the germline V gene are MDHEN and SYDVKM. The CDR3 bases are TGTGCCAGCAGCCCCGGACAGGGGGCGTCTGGAAACACCATATATTTT. It yields the protein CASSPGQGASGNTIYF.

The genes are TRBV3-1 (or the pseudogene TRBV3-2) and TRBJ2-1; 15 bases match TRBD2. J was trimmed by 6 bases and V by 4 bases; bases with no gene match: 7. This CDR3 contains 17 residues. Germline loops: CDR1 LGHDT, CDR2 YNNKEL (reference sequence). The CDR3 loop reads CASSLRTSGRAFNEQFF. CDR3 nucleotide sequence: TGTGCCAGCAGCCTTAGGACTAGCGGGAGGGCTTTCAATGAGCAGTTCTTC.

This rearrangement joins TRBV7-9 to TRBJ1-1; D remains ambiguous. CDR1 SEHNR and CDR2 FQNEAQ come from the germline V gene (reference sequence). CDR3 length: 14 amino acids. The V end was cut by 2 bases, the J end by 1 base, with 8 bases between. DNA for the CDR3: TGTGCCAGCAGCTTATATCGAGCGAACACTGAAGCTTTCTTT. Translated, it gives CASSLYRANTEAFF. Full variable domain (outside the CDR3, taken from reference TRBV7-9 and TRBJ1-1): DTGVSQNPRHKITKRGQNVTFRCDPISEHNRLYWYRQTLGQGPEFLTYFQNEAQLEKSRLLSDRFSAERPKGSFSTLEIQRTEQGDSAMYLCASSLYRANTEAFFGQGTRLTVV.

This chain joins TRBV6-4 and TRBJ1-2; 7 positions match TRBD1. Germline values: CDR1 MRHNA, CDR2 SNTAGT. Trimming took 9 bases from V and 6 from J; bases not matched to a gene: 7. The CDR3 has 12 residues. CDR3 nucleotides: TGTGCCAGAGAGACAGGGCCCCATGGCTACACCTTC. The encoded protein is CARETGPHGYTF.

This chain joins TRBV19 and TRBJ2-7; D may be TRBD2 (6 bases). The CDR3 spans 14 residues. The V end lost 7 bases, the J end lost 2 bases, and 15 bases lay between the germline ends. Looked up from germline, CDR1 is LNHDA and CDR2 is SQIVND (reference sequence). The CDR3: CASTPSAGPYEQYF. The CDR3 coding sequence is TGTGCCAGTACCCCATCAGCGGGCCCCTACGAGCAGTACTTC. The full variable domain, with the rest looked up from reference TRBV19 and TRBJ2-7, is DGGITQSPKYLFRKEGQNVTLSCEQNLNHDAMYWYRQDPGQGLRLIYYSQIVNDFQKGDIAEGYSVSREKKESFPLTVTSAQKNPTAFYLCASTPSAGPYEQYFGPGTRLTVT.

The DNA of the CDR3 is TGTGCCAGTATGCGGAGTACCTCCTATGGCTACACCTTC. Translation: CASMRSTSYGYTF. J is TRBJ1-2 and V is TRBV19; D remains ambiguous. The CDR3 is made up of 13 amino acids. Between the trimmed V and J ends, which lost 7 bases and 4 bases, there was a span of 13 bases. Germline V gene lookup returns CDR1 LNHDA and CDR2 SQIVND (reference sequence).

This chain joins TRBV28 and TRBJ2-4, with D possibly TRBD1 on 5 matching bases. CDR3 length: 13 residues. The germline gives CDR1 MDHEN, CDR2 SYDVKM. With 9 bases removed from V and 7 bases from J, the gap between germline ends came to 16 bases. The CDR3 nucleotides read TGTGCCAGTCGGCAGGGTATCTCGAACATTCAGTACTTC. Translating gives CASRQGISNIQYF.

The V call is TRBV28, the J call TRBJ2-7; 7 nucleotides agree with TRBD1. There are 17 residues in the CDR3. CDR1 is MDHEN and CDR2 is SYDVKM in the germline V gene. Trimming removed 5 bases from V and 1 base from J; junction bases left unmatched: 14. CDR3 coding DNA: TGTGCCAGCAGTACCCCCCCGACAGGGCGAGTATCCTACGAGCAGTACTTC. It translates to CASSTPPTGRVSYEQYF.

This clone was observed once. The J gene is TRBJ2-3, the V gene TRBV3-1 (or the pseudogene TRBV3-2); 8 bases match TRBD2. Germline lookup yields CDR1 LGHDT and CDR2 YNNKEL (reference sequence). The CDR3 contains 16 residues. V was clipped by 1 base and J by 4 bases; unmatched bases: 7. CDR3 in DNA: TGTGCCAGCAGCCAAGTCCGTCCGGGAGGGGCAGATACGCAGTATTTT. Translation: CASSQVRPGGADTQYF.

This chain joins TRBV4-2 and TRBJ1-6; 10 bases match TRBD1. CDR1 LGHNA and CDR2 YNFKEQ come from the germline V gene. With 4 bases clipped from V and 5 bases from J, the junction kept 8 bases outside the gene matches. This CDR3 comprises 17 residues. The CDR3 loop reads CASSRTIGQGDNSPLHF. The CDR3 DNA follows: TGTGCCAGCAGCCGAACGATCGGACAGGGGGATAATTCACCCCTCCACTTT.

CDR3 region: CASALLAGGHYEQYF. In DNA, the CDR3 is TGTGCCAGCGCTCTTCTAGCGGGAGGCCATTACGAGCAGTACTTC. The chain carries TRBV27 and TRBJ2-7, with 11 bases that match TRBD2. Per the germline V gene, CDR1 is MNHEY and CDR2 is SMNVEV (reference sequence). The CDR3 is 15 residues long. The V segment lost 8 bases and the J segment 4 bases; nucleotides outside the gene matches: 10.

This clone was found once. The chain joins TRBV6-5 to TRBJ1-2; 10 bases are shared with TRBD1. J lost 8 bases, V lost 0 bases, and 6 bases had no gene match. The germline CDR1 and CDR2 sequences are MNHEY and SVGAGI. CDR3 length: 15 residues. The CDR3 nucleotides read TGTGCCAGCAGTTACTCGTTGGGACAGGGGAACGGCTACACCTTC. This sequence encodes CASSYSLGQGNGYTF.

V is TRBV6-1 and J is TRBJ1-2; TRBD1 matches 7 bases. Germline V gene data show CDR1 as MNHNS and CDR2 as SASEGT. With V trimmed by 3 bases and J by 0 bases, 4 bases remained unmatched. The CDR3 has 15 amino acids. The CDR3: CASSDPGQANYGYTF. For the CDR3, the DNA is TGTGCCAGCAGTGACCCCGGACAGGCTAACTATGGCTACACCTTC.

The gene calls are TRBV4-1 and TRBJ1-1; a weak D match, TRBD1 (5 bases). V was trimmed by 3 bases and J by 0 bases, leaving 11 bases between them. The CDR3 is made up of 15 amino acids. The germline gives CDR1 MGHRA, CDR2 YSYEKL. The CDR3 DNA sequence: TGCGCCAGCAGCCAGCCCCGGGACTTGAACACTGAAGCTTTCTTT. Its translation: CASSQPRDLNTEAFF.

V usage is TRBV9 and J usage is TRBJ1-2; no definite D call. This CDR3 is built from 15 residues. The V gene's germline CDR1 is SGDLS and CDR2 YYNGEE. V dropped 0 bases and J dropped 4 bases, with 13 bases sitting between them. CDR3 in amino acids: CASSVDSRNPYGYTF. The CDR3 bases are TGTGCCAGCAGCGTAGACAGCCGAAATCCCTATGGCTACACCTTC.